Below, 15 T cell receptor beta chains from the same sample are listed, as sequenced in a study of regulatory T cells in long-lasting Graves disease. Time point defined: newly diagnosed GD, antithyroid drugs for less than 3 months. The TCR library used RNA extracted from PBMCs. CDR3-region Arm-PCR and iRepertoire HTBI primers produced the TCR beta libraries. TCRdb re-derived calls from the multiplex PCR reads in MiXCR, one entry per CDR3 protein. This table has about 210,000 distinct CDR3 sequences, roughly 19% appearing once. The sample also formed part of further work on T cells in Graves' hyperthyroidism and ophthalmopathy.

Sequenced material: peripheral blood mononuclear cells (PBMCs), taken at new diagnosis, from a patient treated with antithyroid drugs. The origin of the receptors is a woman in her 30s with Graves disease.

CDR3 bases: TGCAGTGCTAGGGGGCAGGTCGAGAGGCAGTACTTC. It codes for CSARGQVERQYF. The chain joins TRBV20-1 to TRBJ2-7; TRBD1 is a possible D gene (5 bases). Deletions cut 3 bases from V and 9 bases from J, with 15 bases between. Looked up from germline, CDR1 is DFQATT and CDR2 is SNEGSKA (reference sequence). This CDR3 spans 12 amino acids.

In its sample, this clonotype was seen many times. The rearrangement links TRBV7-9 to TRBJ2-5, with TRBD2 matching 7 bases. Unmatched junction bases numbered 14, after V lost 5 bases and J lost 5 bases. Germline-derived CDR1 and CDR2 are SEHNR and FQNEAQ (reference sequence). CDR3 length equals 16 residues. CDR3: CASSATWRELGETQYF. The CDR3 nucleotides read TGTGCCAGCAGCGCCACTTGGCGGGAGTTGGGGGAGACCCAGTACTTC.

This clonotype has a count of ten or more. The chain has TRBV7-9 and TRBJ2-5; a weak D match, TRBD1 (6 bases). Germline CDR1 and CDR2: SEHNR and FQNEAQ (reference sequence). V was shortened by 4 bases and J by 6 bases, with 18 bases between the two germline ends. The CDR3 covers 15 residues. CDR3 region: CASSWSIGQWQTQYF. The CDR3 nucleotides read TGTGCCAGCAGCTGGAGCATCGGACAGTGGCAGACCCAGTACTTC.

The sample holds many counts of this clonotype. The chain has TRBV29-1 and TRBJ1-2; D ambiguous. V dropped 4 bases and J dropped 4 bases, with 10 bases sitting between them. This CDR3 is built from 12 residues. CDR1 and CDR2 from the germline V gene are SQVTM and ANQGSEA. The CDR3 loop reads CSVVGTGYGYTF. CDR3 sequence (DNA): TGCAGCGTTGTGGGCACCGGCTATGGCTACACCTTC.

This clonotype was observed many times. This chain joins TRBV30 and TRBJ2-7; 8 positions agree with TRBD1. CDR3 length: 13 amino acids. CDR1 GTSNPN and CDR2 SVGIG come from the germline V gene (reference sequence). V lost 5 bases, J lost 3 bases, and 6 bases stayed unmatched. Written as DNA, the CDR3 is TGTGCCTGGGAAAGACAGGGGATCTACGAGCAGTACTTC. This encodes CAWERQGIYEQYF.

This clonotype was recorded many times. V gene TRBV19 combines with J gene TRBJ1-5; possibly TRBD1 for D (5 bases). Germline values: CDR1 LNHDA, CDR2 SQIVND (reference sequence). The V end lost 7 bases, the J end lost 4 bases, and 8 bases lay between the germline ends. The CDR3 loop spans 12 amino acids. CDR3: CASMGLNQPQHF. The CDR3 DNA is TGTGCCAGTATGGGGCTAAATCAGCCCCAGCATTTT.

J is TRBJ1-4 and V is TRBV11-2; tentatively, D is TRBD1 (6 bases). The germline V and J ends were trimmed by 4 bases and 7 bases, with 13 bases remaining between them. This CDR3 has 14 amino acids. Germline V gene data show CDR1 as SGHAT and CDR2 as FQNNGV. This chain's CDR3 is CASSYVSRGEKLFF. The CDR3 DNA reads TGTGCCAGCAGCTACGTATCCAGGGGTGAAAAACTGTTTTTT. Supplemented by reference TRBV11-2 and TRBJ1-4, the full variable domain reads EAGVAQSPRYKIIEKRQSVAFWCNPISGHATLYWYQQILGQGPKLLIQFQNNGVVDDSQLPKDRFSAERLKGVDSTLKIQPAKLEDSAVYLCASSYVSRGEKLFFGSGTQLSVL.

The V gene is TRBV29-1, the J gene TRBJ1-2; tentative D call: TRBD1 (5 bases). CDR1 SQVTM and CDR2 ANQGSEA come from the germline V gene. V was shortened by 5 bases and J by 7 bases, with 11 bases between the two germline ends. The CDR3 length is 11 residues. CDR3 sequence reads: CSVLITGGYTF. Written as DNA, the CDR3 is TGCAGCGTTCTAATTACAGGTGGCTACACCTTC.

The J gene is TRBJ2-5, the V gene TRBV7-8, with D tentatively TRBD2 (7 bases). The germline gives CDR1 SGHVS, CDR2 FQNEAQ. The CDR3 covers 14 residues. The germline V and J ends were trimmed by 5 bases and 6 bases, with 16 bases remaining between them. The CDR3 here is CASSLRGGSKTQYF. CDR3 sequence (DNA): TGTGCCAGCAGCCTGAGGGGGGGCTCTAAGACCCAGTACTTC. Filled out from reference TRBV7-8 and TRBJ2-5, the complete variable domain reads GAGVSQSPRYKVAKRGQDVALRCDPISGHVSLFWYQQALGQGPEFLTYFQNEAQLDKSGLPSDRFFAERPEGSVSTLKIQRTQQEDSAVYLCASSLRGGSKTQYFGPGTRLLVL.

V and J are TRBV6-1 and TRBJ2-1; TRBD2 matches at 9 bases. This CDR3 is built from 17 residues. Germline CDR1 reads MNHNS; CDR2 reads SASEGT. The V segment lost 1 base and the J segment 4 bases; nucleotides outside the gene matches: 8. Written as DNA, the CDR3 is TGTGCCAGCAGTGAAGTGGGACTAGCCCAACTATACAATGAGCAGTTCTTC. Translating it yields CASSEVGLAQLYNEQFF.

The V and J genes are TRBV10-1 and TRBJ2-3; 11 bases map to TRBD2. J gave up 2 bases and V 4 bases, and 14 bases lay outside the gene matches. In germline, CDR1 is WNHNN, CDR2 SYGVQD (reference sequence). The CDR3 is made up of 19 amino acids. DNA of the CDR3: TGCGCCAGCAGTGGCCGGGCGGGACTAGCGGAGCTGTCCACAGATACGCAGTATTTT. Translation: CASSGRAGLAELSTDTQYF.

This clonotype was recorded many times. This chain joins TRBV28 and TRBJ1-2; possibly TRBD1 for D (5 bases). V was trimmed by 4 bases and J by 5 bases, leaving 11 bases between them. The CDR3 length is 13 residues. CDR1 MDHEN and CDR2 SYDVKM come from the germline V gene. The CDR3 sequence is CASSSHRFYGYTF. CDR3 bases: TGTGCCAGCAGTTCCCACAGGTTTTATGGCTACACCTTC.

At least ten counts were recorded for this clonotype. The chain employs TRBV12-3 or TRBV12-4 and TRBJ1-5; the D gene is possibly TRBD1 (6 bases). With 3 bases removed from V and 4 bases from J, the gap between germline ends came to 13 bases. This CDR3 is 15 amino acids long. CDR3 protein: CASSLRQGMNQPQHF. CDR3 DNA: TGTGCCAGCAGTTTGAGGCAGGGGATGAATCAGCCCCAGCATTTT.

The table lists this clonotype with many counts. The V gene is TRBV6-1, the J gene TRBJ2-7, with 10 bases identical to TRBD1. Germline V CDR1 and CDR2: MNHNS, SASEGT. V trimming: 7 bases; J trimming: 0 bases; junction bases outside the gene matches: 3. The CDR3 length is 14 residues. Written as DNA, the CDR3 is TGTGCCAGCAAAAGACAGGGGGCCTCCTACGAGCAGTACTTC. Translated: CASKRQGASYEQYF.

This clonotype was detected many times. The rearrangement links TRBV6-9 to TRBJ2-2; D uncertain. Trimming took off 3 bases at V and 3 bases at J, with 11 bases between the two ends. The CDR3 loop spans 15 amino acids. CDR1 and CDR2 from the germline V gene are MNHGY and SVAAGI. The DNA of the CDR3 is TGTGCCAGCAGTTACTCCGCAGACTACACCGGGGAGCTGTTTTTT. Its protein product is CASSYSADYTGELFF.